Below, one T cell receptor beta chain is given with its context. In patients chosen for sequencing, flow cytometry had shown CD8+CD57+ cell expansion. This specimen belongs to a study of CD8+CD57+ T cells in acquired aplastic anemia. For the study at large: Sorted cells (CD4+ and CD8+) yielded DNA amounts that averaged approximately 3.1 ug.

Both TCR beta VDJ combination and CDR3 sequence profiling were carried out. Genomic DNA was the template for this profiling. Each CDR3 protein is one row after TCRdb ran MiXCR on the reads. Among about 120,000 distinct CDR3 sequences listed, roughly 55% were seen once. The sequencing input was sorted CD4+, CD8+, or CD8+CD57+ T cells (not recorded which) from PBMCs. The sequence derives from a human donor with aplastic anemia.

CDR3: CASSLAWSEGETQYF. The CDR3 region has the DNA TGTGCCAGCAGCTTAGCGTGGTCTGAGGGGGAGACCCAGTACTTC. V gene TRBV7-9 combines with J gene TRBJ2-5, with D possibly being TRBD1 or TRBD2 (5 bases each). Per germline, CDR1 SEHNR and CDR2 FQNEAQ (reference sequence). The CDR3 runs 15 residues. The germline V and J ends were trimmed by 0 bases and 5 bases, with 13 bases remaining between them.